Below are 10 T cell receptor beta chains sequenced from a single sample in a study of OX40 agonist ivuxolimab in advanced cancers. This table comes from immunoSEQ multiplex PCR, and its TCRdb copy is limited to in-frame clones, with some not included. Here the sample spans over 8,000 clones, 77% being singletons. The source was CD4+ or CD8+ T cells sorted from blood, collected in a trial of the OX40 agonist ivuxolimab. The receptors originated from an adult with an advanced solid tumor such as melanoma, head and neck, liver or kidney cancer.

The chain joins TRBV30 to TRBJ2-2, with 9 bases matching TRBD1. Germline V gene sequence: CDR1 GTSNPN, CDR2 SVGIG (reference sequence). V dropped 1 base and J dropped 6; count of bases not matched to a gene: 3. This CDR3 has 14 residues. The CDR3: CAWSGTGEAGELFF. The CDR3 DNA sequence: TGTGCCTGGAGTGGGACAGGGGAAGCCGGGGAGCTGTTTTTT.

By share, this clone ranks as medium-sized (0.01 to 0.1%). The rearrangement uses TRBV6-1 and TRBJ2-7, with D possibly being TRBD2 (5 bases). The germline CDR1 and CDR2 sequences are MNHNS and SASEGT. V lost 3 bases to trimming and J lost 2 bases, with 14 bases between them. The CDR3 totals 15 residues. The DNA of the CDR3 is TGTGCCAGCAGTGATGCAGGCGCCGGGACCTACGAGCAGTACTTC. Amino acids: CASSDAGAGTYEQYF.

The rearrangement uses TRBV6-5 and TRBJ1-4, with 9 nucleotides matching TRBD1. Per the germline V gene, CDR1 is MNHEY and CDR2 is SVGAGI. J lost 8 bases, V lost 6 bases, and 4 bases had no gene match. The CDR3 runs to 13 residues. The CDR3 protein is CASSQGQGEKLFF. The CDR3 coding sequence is TGTGCCAGCAGCCAGGGACAGGGAGAAAAACTGTTTTTT.

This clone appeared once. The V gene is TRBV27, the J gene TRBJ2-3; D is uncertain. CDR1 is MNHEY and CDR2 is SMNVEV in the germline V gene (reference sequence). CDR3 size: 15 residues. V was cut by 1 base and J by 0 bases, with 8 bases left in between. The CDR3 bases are TGTGCCAGCAGTTTATGGGCGGCTAGCACAGATACGCAGTATTTT. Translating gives CASSLWAASTDTQYF.

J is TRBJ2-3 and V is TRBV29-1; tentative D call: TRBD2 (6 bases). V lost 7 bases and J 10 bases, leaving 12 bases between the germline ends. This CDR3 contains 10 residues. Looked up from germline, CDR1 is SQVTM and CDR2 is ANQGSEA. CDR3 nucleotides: TGCAGCGACGGGACTCTAGCGCAGTATTTT. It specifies CSDGTLAQYF.

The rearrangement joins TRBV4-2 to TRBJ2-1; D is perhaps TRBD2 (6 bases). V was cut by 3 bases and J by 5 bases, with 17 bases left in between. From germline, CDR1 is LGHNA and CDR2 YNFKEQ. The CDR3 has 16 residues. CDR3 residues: CASSQRLREPHNEQFF. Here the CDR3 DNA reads TGTGCCAGCAGCCAGCGGCTCCGGGAGCCCCACAATGAGCAGTTCTTC.

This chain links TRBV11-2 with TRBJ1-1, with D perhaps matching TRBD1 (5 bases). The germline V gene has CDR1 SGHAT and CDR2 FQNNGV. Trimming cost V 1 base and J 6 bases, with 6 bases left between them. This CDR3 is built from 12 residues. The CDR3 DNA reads TGTGCCAGCAGCTTAGGGGGACCTGAAGCTTTCTTT. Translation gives CASSLGGPEAFF.

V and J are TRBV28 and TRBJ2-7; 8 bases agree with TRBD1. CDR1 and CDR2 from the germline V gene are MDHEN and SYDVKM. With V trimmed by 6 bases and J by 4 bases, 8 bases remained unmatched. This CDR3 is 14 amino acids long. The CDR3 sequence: CASRLLTGEYEQYF. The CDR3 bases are TGTGCCAGCAGACTATTGACAGGGGAATACGAGCAGTACTTC.

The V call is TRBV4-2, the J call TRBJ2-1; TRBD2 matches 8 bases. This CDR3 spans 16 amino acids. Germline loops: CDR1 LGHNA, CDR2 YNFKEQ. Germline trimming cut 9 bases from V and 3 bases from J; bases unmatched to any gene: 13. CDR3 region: CARDTTVTSVYNEQFF. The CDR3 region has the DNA TGTGCCAGAGACACAACCGTGACTAGCGTCTACAATGAGCAGTTCTTC.

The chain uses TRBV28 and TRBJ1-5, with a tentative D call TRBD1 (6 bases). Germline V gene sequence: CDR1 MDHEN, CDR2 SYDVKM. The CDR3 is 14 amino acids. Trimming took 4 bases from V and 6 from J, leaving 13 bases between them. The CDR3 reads CASSWRGLSQPQHF. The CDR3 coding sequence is TGTGCCAGCAGTTGGAGGGGGTTGAGTCAGCCCCAGCATTTT.